One and the same sample provided the 6 T cell receptor beta chains below, sequenced in a study of OX40 agonist ivuxolimab in advanced cancers. Assay used: immunoSEQ multiplex PCR; TCRdb lists only in-frame clones, some missing. The sample has some 43,000 clones; more than 75% are singletons. This material consisted of CD4+ or CD8+ T cells sorted from blood, taken in a trial of the OX40 agonist ivuxolimab. The receptors derive from an adult with an advanced solid tumor such as melanoma, head and neck, liver or kidney cancer.

This clone has only one observation. The rearrangement links TRBV5-6 to TRBJ2-3; TRBD2 aligns across 10 bases. The germline V gene encodes CDR1 SGHDT and CDR2 YYEEEE. V was pared by 1 base and J by 6 bases, with 2 bases of the junction left unmatched. This CDR3 has 14 residues. CDR3 in DNA: TGTGCCAGCAGCTTGTCAGCGGGGGGGGATACGCAGTATTTT. It translates to CASSLSAGGDTQYF.

J is TRBJ2-7 and V is TRBV2; D may be TRBD2 (6 bases). CDR3 length: 13 amino acids. Germline CDR1 reads SNHLY; CDR2 reads FYNNEI. V lost 1 base to trimming and J lost 5 bases, with 9 bases between them. The CDR3 loop reads CASSEGTKNEQYF. The DNA for the CDR3 is TGTGCCAGCAGTGAAGGGACTAAGAACGAGCAGTACTTC. The whole variable domain, remainder taken from reference TRBV2 and TRBJ2-7, is EPEVTQTPSHQVTQMGQEVILRCVPISNHLYFYWYRQILGQKVEFLVSFYNNEISEKSEIFDDQFSVERPDGSNFTLKIRSTKLEDSAMYFCASSEGTKNEQYFGPGTRLTVT.

CDR3 DNA sequence: TGTGCCTGGAGTGTACAGGGGGCAAACACTGAAGCTTTCTTT. The encoded protein is CAWSVQGANTEAFF. The chain links TRBV30 to TRBJ1-1, with 9 bases fitting TRBD1. The germline CDR1 and CDR2 sequences are GTSNPN and SVGIG (reference sequence). There are 14 residues in the CDR3. Germline trimming cut 0 bases from V and 2 bases from J; bases unmatched to any gene: 1.

The rearrangement uses TRBV7-2 and TRBJ2-7; no firm D call. Germline lookup yields CDR1 SGHTA and CDR2 FQGNSA. V lost 6 bases, J lost 4 bases, and 13 bases lay in between. The CDR3 has 13 amino acids. In DNA form, the CDR3 reads TGTGCCAGCAGGAGAGACCAGTTTTACGAGCAGTACTTC. This gives the protein CASRRDQFYEQYF.

DNA for the CDR3: TGTGCCAGCAGTCCGGGACAGCCTAATCAGCCCCAGCATTTT. Translated: CASSPGQPNQPQHF. This rearrangement joins TRBV2 to TRBJ1-5; 7 bases agree with TRBD1. The CDR3 totals 14 residues. CDR1 is SNHLY and CDR2 is FYNNEI in the germline V gene. V shed 5 bases and J 4 bases; nucleotides not matched to a gene: 5.

The chain is built from TRBV5-1 and TRBJ1-1, with 10 bases lining up with TRBD1. The CDR3 extends over 18 amino acids. Germline V CDR1 and CDR2: SGHRS, YFSETQ. V was pared by 3 bases and J by 7 bases, with 18 bases of the junction left unmatched. The CDR3 DNA sequence: TGCGCCAGCAGCTACGGGGACAGGGGATACCGGAGGGGCGATGAAGCTTTCTTT. Residues: CASSYGDRGYRRGDEAFF.